This record looks at one T cell receptor (beta chain) sequence and its context. The target antigen is unknown. The data stem from a study of T cell responses to AZD1222 COVID-19 vaccine. Here immunoSEQ multiplex PCR was the method, and the copy in TCRdb shows in-frame clones only, minus some. The sample shows nearly 35,000 clones, approximately 86% of them seen only once. General observations from the study: Unmutated variant regions reportedly attract nearly half of all spike-specific TCRs. Vaccination with two AZD1222 doses was followed by a rise in Spike-specific TCR breadth and depth. Among the donors, most were white British and more were female, and clonal diversity was possibly underestimated.

The sequenced sample was peripheral blood, obtained on day 0 of AZD1222 vaccination. The sequence derives from an adult in good health.

The chain's CDR3 is CAWSVRGTQYF. Here the CDR3 DNA reads TGTGCCTGGAGTGTACGGGGTACGCAGTATTTT. This chain connects TRBV30 to TRBJ2-3; the D gene is possibly TRBD2 (5 bases). The CDR3 length is 11 residues. Germline V gives CDR1 GTSNPN, CDR2 SVGIG (reference sequence). V was pared by 0 bases and J by 8 bases, with 6 bases between.